The source of this T cell receptor beta chain is a study of T-cell memory formation after mild COVID-19. The overall study: Among the donors, TCR clusters were largely specific to each donor.

On this clonotype: What it binds is not known.

Study-wide points: Pre-infection memory harbored some responding clones, suggesting cross-reactive memory joined. Contracting clones from day 15 to 85 showed balanced CD4/CD8; later expanders favored CD4+.

The germline V gene encodes CDR1 MNHEY and CDR2 SVGEGT. Trimming removed 8 bases from V and 2 bases from J, with 12 bases in between. This CDR3 region has 13 residues. 5'RACE primed from the constant segment yielded TCR alpha and TCR beta cDNA libraries bearing sample barcodes and UMIs. TCRdb recomputed calls from the 5' RACE reads with MiXCR, one row per CDR3 protein. The sample shows about 470,000 distinct CDR3 sequences, roughly 18% of them seen only once. This sequence originates from an adult woman who had mild COVID-19 (a few samples of this study predate the infection). Cell type and time point are not known. Specimen: PBMCs or a T cell subset sorted from them (not recorded which). The chain links TRBV6-2 or TRBV6-3 to TRBJ2-5, with D unresolved. The CDR3 DNA reads as TGTGCCAGCCAGAAAGACCCTCAAGAGACCCAGTACTTC. It translates to CASQKDPQETQYF.